The entry that follows covers one TCR beta chain sequence. CD8+ and CD4+ T cells taken from blood had their TCR beta sequenced. TEMRA cells were FACS-enriched, and CD8+ and CD4+ T cells were isolated negatively. The entry originates in a study of CD8 T cells in Susac syndrome. RNA totalling roughly 0.45 to 1 ug underwent reverse transcription with random hexamers. TCRdb called the immunoSEQ multiplex PCR reads again in MiXCR, with one record for every CDR3 protein. This sample has around 150,000 distinct CDR3 sequences; 90% to 95% occur once, and the top ten carry roughly 0.27%. This CDR3 is 15 amino acids long. Germline CDR1 and CDR2: LGHNA and YNFKEQ. V was pared by 0 bases and J by 0 bases, with 2 bases of the junction left unmatched.

The receptor was derived from a human donor in good health. The chain joins TRBV4-2 to TRBJ2-7; TRBD2 agrees at 7 bases. Sequencing input: CD8+ T cells from PBMCs. The CDR3 DNA reads as TGTGCCAGCAGCCAAGAAGCGGGAAGCTCCTACGAGCAGTACTTC. Protein product: CASSQEAGSSYEQYF.